This passage covers 22 T cell receptor beta chains from one sample sequenced in a study of CD8 T cells in ankylosing spondylitis. Antigens of these TCRs are unknown. TCRdb fed the 5' RACE reads into MiXCR, producing one record per CDR3 protein. Here the sample spans about 500,000 distinct CDR3 sequences, approximately 5% being singletons. Study-wide results and caveats: A motif of 7 to 9 highly homologous TCR beta variants was seen as apparently characteristic of ankylosing spondylitis blood.

Sequenced material: blood, either unsorted or a sorted T cell fraction (not recorded which). The receptors derive from a male donor with ankylosing spondylitis.

CDR3 DNA sequence: TGTGCCAGCAGCCCCAGGACTAGCAGTCGCTCCTACGAGCAGTACTTC. This gives the protein CASSPRTSSRSYEQYF. The V call is TRBV7-9, the J call TRBJ2-7, with TRBD2 identical over 8 bases. This CDR3 contains 16 residues. The V gene's germline CDR1 is SEHNR and CDR2 FQNEAQ (reference sequence). V lost 5 bases, J lost 0 bases, and 9 bases stayed unmatched.

In its sample, this clonotype was seen many times. The rearrangement links TRBV10-2 to TRBJ1-4; possibly TRBD1 for D (5 bases). Trimming pared 4 bases from V and 6 bases from J, leaving 6 bases between. Germline lookup yields CDR1 WSHSY and CDR2 SAAADI. The CDR3 is 12 residues long. The CDR3: CASSGDYEKLFF. CDR3 bases: TGCGCCAGCAGTGGGGACTATGAAAAACTGTTTTTT.

This chain connects TRBV28 to TRBJ2-3; D is perhaps TRBD2 (6 bases). The CDR3 is 16 amino acids. Trimming left V 6 bases short and J 0 bases short, with 16 bases between. Germline CDR1 MDHEN, CDR2 SYDVKM. The CDR3 sequence is CASSPRRGWSTDTQYF. The CDR3 DNA reads as TGTGCCAGCAGCCCAAGGAGGGGATGGAGCACAGATACGCAGTATTTT.

This clonotype was seen many times. This chain links TRBV6-2 or TRBV6-3 with TRBJ2-7; D is unresolved. The CDR3 runs to 14 residues. V lost 5 bases and J 4 bases, leaving 15 bases between the germline ends. Germline assignment: CDR1 MNHEY and CDR2 SVGEGT. For the CDR3, the DNA is TGTGCCAGCAGTCAACCGGGTCCGCGATACGAGCAGTACTTC. This sequence encodes CASSQPGPRYEQYF.

Only a few counts were recorded for this clonotype. The gene calls are TRBV18 and TRBJ2-1; no firm D call. The germline CDR1 and CDR2 sequences are KGHSH and LQKENI. The V end lost 5 bases, the J end lost 1 base, and 6 bases lay between the germline ends. The CDR3 has 13 residues. The CDR3 DNA sequence: TGTGCCAGCTCAATGATTTCCTACAATGAGCAGTTCTTC. Translated, it gives CASSMISYNEQFF. Full variable domain (missing parts from reference TRBV18 and TRBJ2-1): NAGVMQNPRHLVRRRGQEARLRCSPMKGHSHVYWYRQLPEEGLKFMVYLQKENIIDESGMPKERFSAEFPKEGPSILRIQQVVRGDSAAYFCASSMISYNEQFFGPGTRLTVL.

This clonotype was detected a few times. The chain couples TRBV7-6 to TRBJ1-2; tentatively, D is TRBD1 (5 bases). V was clipped by 6 bases and J by 12 bases, with 20 bases between them. This CDR3 comprises 13 residues. Germline V CDR1 and CDR2: SGHVS, FNYEAQ. The CDR3, as DNA: TGTGCCAGCAGTCGTCTCCGGGGCGAAAGGGACACCTTC. It codes for CASSRLRGERDTF.

The chain employs TRBV7-2 and TRBJ2-7; 8 bases line up with TRBD1. The trim removed 4 bases at V and 0 bases at J, leaving 8 bases unmatched. CDR1 and CDR2 from the germline V gene are SGHTA and FQGNSA. CDR3 length equals 16 residues. In DNA, the CDR3 is TGTGCCAGCAGCTCCATCGACAGGGGAAGCTCCTACGAGCAGTACTTC. This translates into CASSSIDRGSSYEQYF.

This sequence joins TRBV20-1 and TRBJ2-3; 7 bases match TRBD2. CDR3 size: 15 residues. Trimming at V came to 6 bases and at J to 1 base, leaving 10 bases not matched to a gene. CDR1 DFQATT and CDR2 SNEGSKA come from the germline V gene (reference sequence). The CDR3 protein is CSAVPTSSCTDTQYF. The CDR3 bases are TGCAGTGCAGTGCCGACTAGCAGTTGCACAGATACGCAGTATTTT.

This clonotype showed up many times. V gene TRBV10-3 combines with J gene TRBJ1-2, with TRBD1 matching over 11 bases. Germline CDR1 and CDR2: ENHRY and SYGVKD. With 5 bases clipped from V and 3 bases from J, the junction kept 2 bases outside the gene matches. CDR3 length: 14 amino acids. The CDR3 reads CAISPGQGDYGYTF. The CDR3 DNA is TGTGCCATCAGTCCGGGACAGGGGGACTATGGCTACACCTTC.

The chain joins TRBV2 to TRBJ2-7; 7 bases agree with TRBD1. V was pared by 5 bases and J by 2 bases, with 6 bases of the junction left unmatched. This CDR3 spans 14 amino acids. Germline V lookup: CDR1 SNHLY, CDR2 FYNNEI. As DNA, the CDR3 is TGTGCCAGCAGTCAACGGGACAGTCCCTACGAGCAGTACTTC. Translating it yields CASSQRDSPYEQYF.

This clonotype has a count of ten or more. V gene TRBV20-1 combines with J gene TRBJ1-5; weak D call: TRBD1 (6 bases). Germline V gene data show CDR1 as DFQATT and CDR2 as SNEGSKA (reference sequence). This CDR3 has 13 amino acids. Trimming removed 6 bases at V and 3 bases at J, with 12 bases between. The CDR3 is CSAGGGVNQPQHF. The CDR3 DNA sequence: TGCAGTGCAGGAGGGGGAGTCAATCAGCCCCAGCATTTT.

The gene calls are TRBV20-1 and TRBJ1-1, with a weak D call TRBD1 (5 bases). The germline V and J ends were trimmed by 8 bases and 6 bases, with 19 bases remaining between them. This CDR3 spans 13 amino acids. Germline CDR1 is DFQATT and CDR2 is SNEGSKA (reference sequence). CDR3 coding DNA: TGCAGTTCCCGGCTGGGTAGGGGCCCTGAAGCTTTCTTT. The encoded protein is CSSRLGRGPEAFF.

The table lists this clonotype with many counts. The chain carries TRBV6-1 and TRBJ2-4; weak D call: TRBD1 (6 bases). Germline V gene sequence: CDR1 MNHNS, CDR2 SASEGT. The CDR3 sequence is 15 residues long. V lost 6 bases and J 6 bases, leaving 18 bases between the germline ends. The CDR3 coding sequence is TGTGCCAGCAGCGATACAGGGTACCCGATAAACATTCAGTACTTC. Protein sequence: CASSDTGYPINIQYF.

Ten or more counts support this clonotype. The rearrangement joins TRBV29-1 to TRBJ2-2, with 14 nucleotides matching TRBD2. This CDR3 is built from 15 residues. The J segment lost 4 bases and the V segment lost 7 bases, leaving 5 bases of the junction unmatched. Germline CDR1 SQVTM, CDR2 ANQGSEA. In DNA form, the CDR3 reads TGCAGCGCAGGGACTAGCGGGAGTCGCACCGGGGAGCTGTTTTTT. Amino acids: CSAGTSGSRTGELFF.

Many counts were recorded for this clonotype. The chain couples TRBV5-1 to TRBJ1-1; the D gene is possibly TRBD1 (5 bases). The CDR3 runs 15 residues. V lost 1 base to trimming and J lost 0 bases, with 10 bases between them. Germline V gene data show CDR1 as SGHRS and CDR2 as YFSETQ. The CDR3 loop reads CASSLLGHLNTEAFF. The CDR3 region has the DNA TGCGCCAGCAGCTTGCTAGGACACCTGAACACTGAAGCTTTCTTT.

The V and J genes are TRBV28 and TRBJ2-5; TRBD1 matches at 9 bases. This CDR3 is built from 14 residues. The junction had 9 bases not matched to a gene; V was cut back by 8 bases and J by 5 bases. Germline CDR1 reads MDHEN; CDR2 reads SYDVKM. This CDR3 reads CASGYRGRVETQYF. The CDR3 region has the DNA TGTGCCAGCGGATACAGGGGGCGGGTGGAGACCCAGTACTTC.

This clonotype was detected many times. This sequence joins TRBV20-1 and TRBJ1-3, with D unclear. CDR3 length equals 13 residues. Germline V gene data show CDR1 as DFQATT and CDR2 as SNEGSKA (reference sequence). CDR3 region: CSGRGVSGNTIYF. In DNA form, the CDR3 reads TGCAGCGGACGGGGAGTTTCTGGAAACACCATATATTTT.

This clonotype was counted ten times or more. The rearrangement links TRBV12-3 or TRBV12-4 to TRBJ1-6, with TRBD1 as a possible D gene (6 bases). Trimming removed 5 bases from V and 8 bases from J, with 16 bases in between. This CDR3 region has 15 residues. Here the CDR3 DNA reads TGTGCCAGCAGTCCACACAGGGAAGAGGATTCACCCCTCCACTTT. As protein: CASSPHREEDSPLHF.

The sample holds many counts of this clonotype. V and J are TRBV27 and TRBJ2-5; D remains ambiguous. This CDR3 comprises 13 residues. Trimming removed 8 bases from V and 2 bases from J, with 12 bases in between. CDR1 MNHEY and CDR2 SMNVEV come from the germline V gene (reference sequence). The CDR3 DNA is TGTGCCAGCGCCTCATACCTGCAAGAGACCCAGTACTTC. This codes for CASASYLQETQYF.

This clonotype was seen repeatedly, ten times or more. This rearrangement joins TRBV7-9 to TRBJ2-1; 10 nucleotides line up with TRBD2. This CDR3 region has 16 residues. Germline loops: CDR1 SEHNR, CDR2 FQNEAQ (reference sequence). V gave up 3 bases and J gave up 8 bases; unmatched junction bases: 10. Here the CDR3 reads CASSFILAGSIDEQFF. Here the CDR3 DNA reads TGTGCCAGCAGCTTCATACTAGCGGGGTCAATCGATGAGCAGTTCTTC.

Many counts were recorded for this clonotype. This chain links TRBV28 with TRBJ2-7; D gene ambiguous. Germline V gives CDR1 MDHEN, CDR2 SYDVKM. The CDR3 length is 14 residues. V was shortened by 2 bases and J by 9 bases, with 17 bases between the two germline ends. The CDR3 DNA is TGTGCCAGCAGTTTAATCGGCTCTCCCAAAGGGCAGTACTTC. Protein sequence: CASSLIGSPKGQYF.

This sequence joins TRBV28 and TRBJ2-2; no reliable D call. Trimming took 3 bases from V and 7 from J, leaving 9 bases between them. Looked up from germline, CDR1 is MDHEN and CDR2 is SYDVKM. The CDR3 contains 13 residues. In DNA, the CDR3 is TGTGCCAGCAGTTTCGGTCTTTTCGGGGAGCTGTTTTTT. Translated: CASSFGLFGELFF.